The 22 T cell receptor beta chains below were found in one sample sequenced in a study of shared clonotypes between healthy human individuals. Here immunoSEQ multiplex PCR was the method, and the copy in TCRdb shows in-frame clones only, minus some. The data hold around 700,000 clones, with around two thirds observed a single time. The sample was memory CD4+ T cells sorted from blood. Subset specified: CD45RA-negative fraction. Receptors were obtained from a woman in her twenties or thirties in good health.

This clone was seen just once. The gene calls are TRBV5-1 and TRBJ2-5, with 12 bases lining up with TRBD1. V was clipped by 4 bases and J by 5 bases; unmatched bases: 6. The CDR3 is 15 residues long. The germline V gene has CDR1 SGHRS and CDR2 YFSETQ. The CDR3 protein is CASSDSGTGGETQYF. The CDR3 DNA reads as TGCGCCAGCAGCGATTCCGGGACAGGGGGCGAGACCCAGTACTTC. Filled out from reference TRBV5-1 and TRBJ2-5, the complete variable domain reads KAGVTQTPRYLIKTRGQQVTLSCSPISGHRSVSWYQQTPGQGLQFLFEYFSETQRNKGNFPGRFSGRQFSNSRSEMNVSTLELGDSALYLCASSDSGTGGETQYFGPGTRLLVL.

In regard to this clone: Additional DNA sequences in this sample encode the identical CDR3. The chain couples TRBV2 to TRBJ2-3, with D uncertain. Germline-derived CDR1 and CDR2 are SNHLY and FYNNEI. The CDR3 consists of 15 residues. The V and J ends lost 3 bases and 0 bases respectively, with 10 bases between them. CDR3 in DNA: TGTGCCAGCAGTGATTTTGGCGGTAGCACAGATACGCAGTATTTT. Amino acids: CASSDFGGSTDTQYF.

This chain connects TRBV27 to TRBJ1-2, with 8 bases that match TRBD1. This CDR3 comprises 19 residues. The trim removed 7 bases at V and 6 bases at J, leaving 25 bases unmatched. Germline assignment: CDR1 MNHEY and CDR2 SMNVEV (reference sequence). CDR3 loop: CASTGQGIDSGRPRDGYTF. The CDR3 bases are TGTGCCAGCACCGGACAGGGAATAGATAGTGGCAGGCCCAGGGATGGCTACACCTTC.

The chain joins TRBV28 to TRBJ1-1, with D tentatively TRBD1 (6 bases). Germline V gives CDR1 MDHEN, CDR2 SYDVKM. The CDR3 covers 14 residues. V was clipped by 4 bases and J by 4 bases, with 13 bases between them. For the CDR3, the DNA is TGTGCCAGCAGTTCCTCAGGGGTGAGCACTGAAGCTTTCTTT. Translation gives CASSSSGVSTEAFF.

The gene calls are TRBV7-2 and TRBJ2-1; D uncertain. This CDR3 is built from 14 residues. Trimming removed 5 bases from V and 4 bases from J, with 12 bases in between. The germline CDR1 and CDR2 sequences are SGHTA and FQGNSA. In DNA form, the CDR3 reads TGTGCCAGCAGCCCAAAGGACGGATACAATGAGCAGTTCTTC. Translation gives CASSPKDGYNEQFF.

The chain couples TRBV7-6 to TRBJ1-4; 8 positions match TRBD1. Germline CDR1 reads SGHVS; CDR2 reads FNYEAQ. V trimming: 2 bases; J trimming: 7 bases; junction bases outside the gene matches: 15. This CDR3 is 18 amino acids long. The CDR3 spells CASSLSPRTGSKGEKLFF. DNA of the CDR3: TGTGCCAGCAGCTTAAGTCCGCGGACAGGGTCGAAGGGTGAAAAACTGTTTTTT.

In its sample, this clone was seen once. This sequence joins TRBV7-2 and TRBJ2-2; 11 nucleotides agree with TRBD1. V was pared by 1 base and J by 4 bases, with 2 bases of the junction left unmatched. Germline V gives CDR1 SGHTA, CDR2 FQGNSA. CDR3 size: 16 residues. CDR3 residues: CASSLGGQGATGELFF. The CDR3 DNA is TGTGCCAGCAGCTTAGGTGGACAGGGGGCCACCGGGGAGCTGTTTTTT.

The chain couples TRBV2 to TRBJ1-5; 8 positions match TRBD1. Trimming cost V 9 bases and J 7 bases; bases outside gene matches: 8. Germline CDR1 SNHLY, CDR2 FYNNEI. The CDR3 has 13 residues. The CDR3: CASTRQGTQPQHF. CDR3 nucleotides: TGTGCCAGTACACGACAGGGGACGCAGCCCCAGCATTTT.

This clone was counted between two and nine times. The chain couples TRBV19 to TRBJ2-4; the D gene is possibly TRBD2 (5 bases). Trimming left V 3 bases short and J 0 bases short, with 12 bases between. The CDR3 spans 16 residues. Germline V gives CDR1 LNHDA, CDR2 SQIVND (reference sequence). The CDR3 region is CASSIIGRLAKNIQYF. The CDR3 region has the DNA TGTGCCAGTAGTATCATAGGGAGACTAGCCAAAAACATTCAGTACTTC.

J is TRBJ2-7 and V is TRBV19, with 8 bases aligning to TRBD2. V shed 6 bases and J 0 bases; nucleotides not matched to a gene: 4. The germline gives CDR1 LNHDA, CDR2 SQIVND (reference sequence). The CDR3 is 14 residues long. The CDR3 sequence is CASSGGDYSYEQYF. CDR3 nucleotides: TGTGCCAGTAGCGGGGGGGACTACTCCTACGAGCAGTACTTC.

The chain links TRBV25-1 to TRBJ2-5; D gene uncertain. The V gene's germline CDR1 is MGHDK and CDR2 SYGVNS. CDR3 length: 12 amino acids. Trimming took 6 bases from V and 0 from J, leaving 5 bases between them. CDR3 sequence reads: CASRRYQETQYF. CDR3 DNA sequence: TGTGCCAGCAGGAGGTACCAAGAGACCCAGTACTTC.

The gene calls are TRBV21-1 and TRBJ2-7. TRBV21-1 is listed as a pseudogene. The CDR3 loop spans 13 amino acids. In DNA, the CDR3 is TGTGCCAGCGGGAGACAGTCCGCCTACGAGCAGTACTTC. The encoded protein is CASGRQSAYEQYF.

The chain employs TRBV7-8 and TRBJ1-3; possible D gene TRBD1, 5 bases. Trimming took 5 bases from V and 4 from J, leaving 12 bases between them. CDR1 SGHVS and CDR2 FQNEAQ come from the germline V gene. This CDR3 has 14 residues. The CDR3 nucleotides are TGTGCCAGCAGCCCCCAGGGTTCGGGAAACACCATATATTTT. It yields the protein CASSPQGSGNTIYF.

J is TRBJ1-2 and V is TRBV28; D not certain. Germline V lookup: CDR1 MDHEN, CDR2 SYDVKM. The V end was cut by 7 bases, the J end by 4 bases, with 10 bases between. The CDR3 totals 12 residues. The CDR3 reads CASKKPAYGYTF. As DNA, the CDR3 is TGTGCCAGCAAAAAACCAGCCTATGGCTACACCTTC.

In its sample, this clone was seen once. CDR3 protein: CASSSPGFQNTEAFF. Written as DNA, the CDR3 is TGTGCCAGCAGTAGTCCAGGGTTTCAGAACACTGAAGCTTTCTTT. The J gene is TRBJ1-1, the V gene TRBV28; D possibly corresponds to TRBD1 (5 bases). The CDR3 length is 15 residues. V was clipped by 5 bases and J by 1 base, with 14 bases between them. Germline V gene sequence: CDR1 MDHEN, CDR2 SYDVKM.

This clone was seen once. The chain has TRBV28 and TRBJ1-2, with D uncertain. In germline, CDR1 is MDHEN, CDR2 SYDVKM. This CDR3 region has 15 residues. Trimming removed 1 base from V and 0 bases from J, with 9 bases in between. The DNA of the CDR3 is TGTGCCAGCAGTTTATACCTGATAGCTAACTATGGCTACACCTTC. It encodes CASSLYLIANYGYTF.

The sample holds a few counts of this clone. The junction does not match germline at one end; this may be a read error. V is TRBV15 and J is TRBJ2-1; D is perhaps TRBD2 (6 bases). The CDR3 runs 16 residues. From germline, CDR1 is LNHNV and CDR2 YYDKDF (reference sequence). CDR3 in amino acids: CATSRADSGAIIERFF. DNA for the CDR3: TGTGCCACCAGCAGAGCAGATAGCGGAGCCATTATTGAGCGGTTCTTC.

This chain links TRBV19 with TRBJ1-1, with a tentative D call TRBD1 (5 bases). CDR3 length equals 16 residues. Trimming removed 8 bases at V and 1 base at J, with 20 bases between. Per germline, CDR1 LNHDA and CDR2 SQIVND (reference sequence). For the CDR3, the DNA is TGTGCCAGTTTAGAATCGAGGGAAAGGGGGAACACTGAAGCTTTCTTT. Amino acids: CASLESRERGNTEAFF. The full variable domain, with the rest looked up from reference TRBV19 and TRBJ1-1, is DGGITQSPKYLFRKEGQNVTLSCEQNLNHDAMYWYRQDPGQGLRLIYYSQIVNDFQKGDIAEGYSVSREKKESFPLTVTSAQKNPTAFYLCASLESRERGNTEAFFGQGTRLTVV.

The chain couples TRBV5-1 to TRBJ1-2; D gene ambiguous. CDR1 is SGHRS, CDR2 YFSETQ, per germline. V was clipped by 5 bases and J by 4 bases, with 18 bases between them. This CDR3 region has 15 residues. The CDR3 coding sequence is TGCGCCAGCAGACCTACCAGTGCGGAGCCCTATGGCTACACCTTC. This gives the protein CASRPTSAEPYGYTF. Based on the CDR3 plus reference TRBV5-1 and TRBJ1-2, the full variable domain is KAGVTQTPRYLIKTRGQQVTLSCSPISGHRSVSWYQQTPGQGLQFLFEYFSETQRNKGNFPGRFSGRQFSNSRSEMNVSTLELGDSALYLCASRPTSAEPYGYTFGSGTRLTVV.

The V and J genes are TRBV5-1 and TRBJ2-7; weak D call: TRBD2 (6 bases). There are 14 residues in the CDR3. Germline values: CDR1 SGHRS, CDR2 YFSETQ. V was cut by 5 bases and J by 6 bases, with 18 bases left in between. The CDR3 DNA reads as TGCGCCAGCAGTCTTTGGGAGGCCGGGGGCGAGCAGTACTTC. It translates to CASSLWEAGGEQYF.

In regard to this clone: Distinct nucleotide sequences in the sample also encode this CDR3. V usage is TRBV20-1 and J usage is TRBJ1-1; D ambiguous. Trimming cost V 1 base and J 1 base, with 1 base left between them. Germline CDR1 DFQATT, CDR2 SNEGSKA (reference sequence). CDR3 length equals 11 residues. CDR3 DNA sequence: TGCAGTGCTAGAGGGAACACTGAAGCTTTCTTT. It encodes CSARGNTEAFF.

In nucleotides, the CDR3 is TGTGCCAGCAGTCAAGACAGGGCGGCCTACAATGAGCAGTTCTTC. It codes for CASSQDRAAYNEQFF. This chain links TRBV7-2 with TRBJ2-1; 7 positions match TRBD1. J gave up 2 bases and V 6 bases, and 7 bases lay outside the gene matches. CDR1 and CDR2 from the germline V gene are SGHTA and FQGNSA. This CDR3 spans 15 amino acids.